The entry below describes one T cell receptor (beta chain). It was with random hexamers that roughly 0.45 to 1 ug RNA was reverse transcribed. TCRdb itself ran the immunoSEQ multiplex PCR reads through MiXCR, one entry per CDR3 protein. In the table there are about 150,000 distinct CDR3 sequences, around 95% of which are singletons. The sample is drawn from a study of CD8 T cells in Susac syndrome. The CDR3 is 14 residues long. The ends were cut back, 7 bases at V and 5 bases at J, with 20 bases in the middle. Germline V gene sequence: CDR1 GTSNPN, CDR2 SVGIG (reference sequence). Sequencing was carried out using CD8+ T cells from PBMCs. The chain couples TRBV30 to TRBJ2-5, with D possibly called TRBD1 or TRBD2 (6 bases each). The clonotype was recovered from a human donor with multiple sclerosis. The CDR3 spells CAFRRGVGQETQYF. In DNA, the CDR3 is TGTGCCTTTCGTAGGGGGGTTGGACAGGAGACCCAGTACTTC.